This TCR beta chain emerged from a study of T cells in Graves' hyperthyroidism and ophthalmopathy. Trimming took 3 bases from V and 1 from J, leaving 9 bases between them. The CDR3 is 14 residues long. RNA transcripts gave rise to amplified TCR beta CDR3 regions. Researchers ran a first-round RT-PCR on the TCR CDR3 using the HTBI primer set. TCRdb re-derived calls from the multiplex PCR reads in MiXCR, one entry per CDR3 protein. Here the sample spans around 300,000 distinct CDR3 sequences, less than 15% being singletons. The sequenced sample consisted of blood. The rearrangement joins TRBV12-3 or TRBV12-4 to TRBJ1-1; no clear D gene. The TCR originated in a woman aged 25 to 45 with Graves' hyperthyroidism that later progressed to Graves' ophthalmopathy. This CDR3 is CASSLSYSNTEAFF. The CDR3 DNA follows: TGTGCCAGCAGTTTGAGTTATTCGAACACTGAAGCTTTCTTT.